This TCR beta chain came from a study of blood T cell repertoires in COVID-19 (dated by TCRdb to 2018 to 2020). In terms of the full investigation: The collaborator samples originated in the United States, Italy and Spain and spanned the acute and convalescent phases of COVID-19. Deeply sampled blood TCRbeta repertoires from subjects exposed to, actively infected with, or recovered from COVID-19 were included in the dataset. The repertoires were released in a freely available public database intended as a resource for research on the immune response to SARS-CoV-2. HLA class I and class II types, where available, came from metadata supplied by the sample provider rather than from assay-based typing. Sample metadata almost always included a de-identified subject ID, COVID-19 status, age in years and sex. The prospective study material was composed of cDNA or gDNA derived from T cells, B-cell-depleted T cells, or PBMCs. Samples were obtained from the ongoing ImmuneRACE study (first 160 participants) and from 950 to 1,500 subjects provided by 6 global collaborators. Study-wide findings and limitations: How much clinical and demographic metadata was included differed by source and by participant, and the metadata was provided uncurated.

TCRbeta CDR3 regions were amplified from genomic DNA by means of the immunoSEQ Assay, a bias-controlled multiplex PCR. Per the authors' processing: The number of nucleated cells in each sample was estimated from the amplification of reference gene primers within the assay. Sequence reads were collapsed and filtered to measure the absolute abundance of every unique TCRbeta CDR3 rearrangement. For each sample, productive Simpson clonality was calculated as the square root of Simpson's diversity index across productive rearrangements. TCRdb obtained this table from immuneACCESS and retained in-frame rearrangements with V and J assigned. These tables miss some clones; where compared with another copy, unresolved V genes account for less than half of the shortfall, and the remainder is unexplained. The V and J calls and clone size are taken from that table; D and trimming were inferred from the DNA. In all, the sample holds some 150,000 clones, and 70% to 90% of those were seen once. Of the sample, 5% falls within the top ten clones.

As for this clone: Its antigen specificity is not known. No much larger clone is present one base from it, and per-base qualities are unavailable.

Collaborating institutions collected whole blood in K2EDTA tubes following their own protocols. For TCRbeta analysis, collaborators shipped samples as frozen whole blood, isolated PBMCs, or DNA extracted from either of those sample types. The CDR3, from cysteine to phenylalanine, totals 16 residues. The kept DNA is CDR3 alone, 48 bases in frame from the first base. V is cut by 4 bases and J by 7 bases, and the space between the germline ends is 17 bases. Based on the germline V gene, the CDR1 and CDR2 sequences are MNHNS and SASEGT. The source of this sequence is a woman aged 45 to 65 with acute or convalescent COVID-19. The V gene is TRBV6-1 and the J gene is TRBJ1-6; the D gene is possibly TRBD1, with 6 bases matching. Material: peripheral blood. The bases are TGTGCCAGCAGTGTTAACAGGGAGGGGTGGAATTCACCCCTCCACTTT. Its protein reads: CASSVNREGWNSPLHF.